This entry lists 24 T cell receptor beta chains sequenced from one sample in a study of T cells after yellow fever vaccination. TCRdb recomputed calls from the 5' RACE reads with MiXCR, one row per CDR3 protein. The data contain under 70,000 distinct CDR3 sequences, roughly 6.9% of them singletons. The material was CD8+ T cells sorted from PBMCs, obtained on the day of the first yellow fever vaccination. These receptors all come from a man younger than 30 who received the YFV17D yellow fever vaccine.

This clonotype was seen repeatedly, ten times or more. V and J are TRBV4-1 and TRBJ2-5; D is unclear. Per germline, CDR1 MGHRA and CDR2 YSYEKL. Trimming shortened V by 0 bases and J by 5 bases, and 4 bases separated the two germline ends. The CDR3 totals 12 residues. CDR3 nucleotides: TGCGCCAGCAGCCAAGATGACGAGACCCAGTACTTC. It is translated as CASSQDDETQYF.

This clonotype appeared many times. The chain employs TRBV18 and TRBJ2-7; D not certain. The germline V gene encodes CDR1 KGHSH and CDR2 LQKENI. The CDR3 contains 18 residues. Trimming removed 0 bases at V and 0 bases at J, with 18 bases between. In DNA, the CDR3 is TGTGCCAGCTCACCACCGGTTGAGGAGTTTATTAGCTCCTACGAGCAGTACTTC. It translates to CASSPPVEEFISSYEQYF.

Written as DNA, the CDR3 is TGTGCCAGCAGTAACCTGAGGACACTGAACACTGAAGCTTTCTTT. This translates into CASSNLRTLNTEAFF. The V and J genes are TRBV6-2 or TRBV6-3 and TRBJ1-1; a possible D gene is TRBD1 (5 bases). The CDR3 runs 15 residues. Trimming cost V 5 bases and J 0 bases, with 13 bases left between them. Germline assignment: CDR1 MNHEY and CDR2 SVGEGT.

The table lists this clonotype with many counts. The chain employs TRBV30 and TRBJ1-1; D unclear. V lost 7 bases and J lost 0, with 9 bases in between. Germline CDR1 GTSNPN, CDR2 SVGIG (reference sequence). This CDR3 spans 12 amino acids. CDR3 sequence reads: CALEGMNTEAFF. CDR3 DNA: TGTGCCTTAGAGGGAATGAACACTGAAGCTTTCTTT.

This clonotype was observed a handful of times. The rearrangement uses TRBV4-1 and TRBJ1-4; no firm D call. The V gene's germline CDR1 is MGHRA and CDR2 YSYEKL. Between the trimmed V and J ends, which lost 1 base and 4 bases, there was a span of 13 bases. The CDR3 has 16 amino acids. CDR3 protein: CASSQAIGLNNEKLFF. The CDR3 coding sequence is TGCGCCAGCAGCCAAGCAATCGGACTGAATAATGAAAAACTGTTTTTT.

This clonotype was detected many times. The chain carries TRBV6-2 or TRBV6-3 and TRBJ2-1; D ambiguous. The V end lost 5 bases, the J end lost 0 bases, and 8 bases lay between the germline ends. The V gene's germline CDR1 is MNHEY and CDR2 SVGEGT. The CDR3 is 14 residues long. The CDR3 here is CASSLLSSYNEQFF. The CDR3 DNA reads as TGTGCCAGCAGTCTACTTAGCTCCTACAATGAGCAGTTCTTC.

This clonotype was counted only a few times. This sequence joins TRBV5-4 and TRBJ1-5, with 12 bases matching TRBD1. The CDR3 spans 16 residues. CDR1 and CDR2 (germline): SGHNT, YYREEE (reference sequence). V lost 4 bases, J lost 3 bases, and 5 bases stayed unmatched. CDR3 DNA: TGTGCCAGCAGCCCGGGACAGGGGGCTAACAATCAGCCCCAGCATTTT. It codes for CASSPGQGANNQPQHF.

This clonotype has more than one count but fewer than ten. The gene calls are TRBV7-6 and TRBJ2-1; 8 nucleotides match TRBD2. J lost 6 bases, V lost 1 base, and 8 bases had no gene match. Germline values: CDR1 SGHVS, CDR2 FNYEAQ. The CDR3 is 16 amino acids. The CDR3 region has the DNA TGTGCCAGCAGCTTAGTTTCGGGACTAGGGCCCAATGAGCAGTTCTTC. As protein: CASSLVSGLGPNEQFF.

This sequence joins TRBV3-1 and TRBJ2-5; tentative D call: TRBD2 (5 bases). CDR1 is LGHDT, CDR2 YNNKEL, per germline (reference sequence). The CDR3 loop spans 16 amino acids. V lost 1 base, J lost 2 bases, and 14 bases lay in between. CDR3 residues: CASSQVDSDSQETQYF. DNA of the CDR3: TGTGCCAGCAGCCAAGTGGACTCTGACTCTCAAGAGACCCAGTACTTC.

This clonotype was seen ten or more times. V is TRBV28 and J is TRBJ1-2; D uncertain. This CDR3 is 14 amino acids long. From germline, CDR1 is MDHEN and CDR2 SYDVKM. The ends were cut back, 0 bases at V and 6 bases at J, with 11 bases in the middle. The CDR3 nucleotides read TGTGCCAGCAGTTTATGGGCCAGCCGCAATGGCTACACCTTC. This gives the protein CASSLWASRNGYTF.

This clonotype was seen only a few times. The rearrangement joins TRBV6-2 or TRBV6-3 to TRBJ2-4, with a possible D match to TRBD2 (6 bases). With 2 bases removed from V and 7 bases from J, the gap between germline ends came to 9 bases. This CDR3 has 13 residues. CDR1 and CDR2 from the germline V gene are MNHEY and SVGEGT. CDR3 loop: CASSYLRENIQYF. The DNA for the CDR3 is TGTGCCAGCAGTTACCTTCGGGAGAACATTCAGTACTTC.

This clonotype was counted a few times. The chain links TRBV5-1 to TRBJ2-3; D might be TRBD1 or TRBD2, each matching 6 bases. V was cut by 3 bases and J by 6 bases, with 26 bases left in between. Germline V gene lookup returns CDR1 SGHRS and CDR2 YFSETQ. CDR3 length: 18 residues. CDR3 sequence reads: CASSSRQGTVDYPDTQYF. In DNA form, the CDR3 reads TGCGCCAGCAGCTCGCGCCAGGGGACGGTGGACTACCCGGATACGCAGTATTTT.

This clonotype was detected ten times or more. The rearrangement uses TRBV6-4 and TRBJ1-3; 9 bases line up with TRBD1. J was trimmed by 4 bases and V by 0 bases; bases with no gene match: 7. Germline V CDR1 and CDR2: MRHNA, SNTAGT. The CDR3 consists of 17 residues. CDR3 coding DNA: TGTGCCAGCAGTGACTCGATTGGGACAGGGAGAGGAAACACCATATATTTT. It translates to CASSDSIGTGRGNTIYF.

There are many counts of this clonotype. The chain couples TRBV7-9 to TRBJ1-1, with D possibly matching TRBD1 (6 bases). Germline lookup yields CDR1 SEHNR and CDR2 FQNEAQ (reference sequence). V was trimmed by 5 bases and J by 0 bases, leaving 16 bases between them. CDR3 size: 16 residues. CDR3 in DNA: TGTGCCAGCAGCATCGCCGCCAGGGGATTGAACACTGAAGCTTTCTTT. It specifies CASSIAARGLNTEAFF.

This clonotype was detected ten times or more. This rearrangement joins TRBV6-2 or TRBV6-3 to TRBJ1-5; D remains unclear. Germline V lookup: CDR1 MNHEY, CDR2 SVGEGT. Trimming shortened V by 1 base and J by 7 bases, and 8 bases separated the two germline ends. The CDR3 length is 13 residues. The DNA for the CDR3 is TGTGCCAGCAGTTACTTGGGTCCCCAGCCCCAGCATTTT. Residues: CASSYLGPQPQHF.

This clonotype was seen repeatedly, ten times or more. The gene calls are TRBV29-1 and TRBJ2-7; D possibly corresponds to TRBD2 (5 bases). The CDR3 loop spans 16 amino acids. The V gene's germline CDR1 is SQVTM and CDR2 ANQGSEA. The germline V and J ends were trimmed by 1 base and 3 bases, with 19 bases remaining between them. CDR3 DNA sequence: TGCAGCGTTGAAGGGTCAGACAATTCCCGGGACTACGAGCAGTACTTC. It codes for CSVEGSDNSRDYEQYF.

The CDR3 here is CASSLTTYEQYV. As DNA, the CDR3 is TGTGCCAGCAGTTTAACCACCTACGAGCAGTACGTC. V usage is TRBV6-2 or TRBV6-3 and J usage is TRBJ2-7; no clear D gene. CDR1 MNHEY and CDR2 SVGEGT come from the germline V gene. This CDR3 contains 12 residues. Trimming left V 4 bases short and J 2 bases short, with 6 bases between.

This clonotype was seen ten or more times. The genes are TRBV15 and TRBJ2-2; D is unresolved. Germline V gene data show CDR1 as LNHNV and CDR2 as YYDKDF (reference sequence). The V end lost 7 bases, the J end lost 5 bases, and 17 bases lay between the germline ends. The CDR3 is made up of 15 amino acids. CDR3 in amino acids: CATTPAPRKTGELFF. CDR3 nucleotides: TGTGCCACCACCCCAGCCCCCCGGAAGACCGGGGAGCTGTTTTTT.

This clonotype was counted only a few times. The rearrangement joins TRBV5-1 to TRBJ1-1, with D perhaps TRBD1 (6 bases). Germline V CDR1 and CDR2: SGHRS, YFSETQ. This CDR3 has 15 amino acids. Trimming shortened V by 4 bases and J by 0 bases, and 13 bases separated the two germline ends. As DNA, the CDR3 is TGCGCCAGCAGCCCGGAGGGGGGGATGAACACTGAAGCTTTCTTT. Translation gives CASSPEGGMNTEAFF.

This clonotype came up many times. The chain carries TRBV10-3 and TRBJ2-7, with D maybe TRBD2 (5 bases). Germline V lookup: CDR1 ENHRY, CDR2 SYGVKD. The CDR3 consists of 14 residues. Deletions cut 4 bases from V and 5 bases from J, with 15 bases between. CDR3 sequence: CAISGPGMPHEQYV. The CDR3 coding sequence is TGTGCCATCAGTGGCCCCGGGATGCCCCACGAGCAGTACGTC.

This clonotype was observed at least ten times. CDR3 in amino acids: CASSLIAGAGETQYF. The CDR3 DNA reads as TGTGCCAGCAGTCTTATAGCGGGGGCCGGGGAGACCCAGTACTTC. The genes are TRBV6-4 and TRBJ2-5; 9 bases fit TRBD2. V lost 5 bases to trimming and J lost 5 bases; unmatched junction nucleotides: 9. The CDR3 spans 15 residues. CDR1 and CDR2 from the germline V gene are MRHNA and SNTAGT.

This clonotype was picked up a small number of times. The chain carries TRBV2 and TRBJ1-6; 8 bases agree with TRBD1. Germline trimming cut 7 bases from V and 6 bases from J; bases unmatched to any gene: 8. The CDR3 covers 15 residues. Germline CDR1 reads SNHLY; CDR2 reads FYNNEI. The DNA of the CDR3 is TGTGCCAGCACTTCGACAGGGGATACTAATTCACCCCTCCACTTT. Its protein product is CASTSTGDTNSPLHF.

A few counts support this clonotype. The CDR3 loop reads CASSDLRDFRYEQYF. The CDR3 DNA follows: TGTGCCAGCAGTGACCTCCGAGACTTCCGCTACGAGCAGTACTTC. The J gene is TRBJ2-7, the V gene TRBV6-1; D not certain. Trimming shortened V by 3 bases and J by 3 bases, and 15 bases separated the two germline ends. CDR3 length equals 15 residues. Looked up from germline, CDR1 is MNHNS and CDR2 is SASEGT.

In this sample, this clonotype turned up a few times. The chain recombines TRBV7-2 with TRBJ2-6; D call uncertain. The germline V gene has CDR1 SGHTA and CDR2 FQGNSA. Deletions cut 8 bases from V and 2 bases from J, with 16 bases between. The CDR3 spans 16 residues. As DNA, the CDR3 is TGTGCCAGCCCGCAGGCCAGCTCTCCTGGGGCCAACGTCCTGACTTTC. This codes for CASPQASSPGANVLTF.